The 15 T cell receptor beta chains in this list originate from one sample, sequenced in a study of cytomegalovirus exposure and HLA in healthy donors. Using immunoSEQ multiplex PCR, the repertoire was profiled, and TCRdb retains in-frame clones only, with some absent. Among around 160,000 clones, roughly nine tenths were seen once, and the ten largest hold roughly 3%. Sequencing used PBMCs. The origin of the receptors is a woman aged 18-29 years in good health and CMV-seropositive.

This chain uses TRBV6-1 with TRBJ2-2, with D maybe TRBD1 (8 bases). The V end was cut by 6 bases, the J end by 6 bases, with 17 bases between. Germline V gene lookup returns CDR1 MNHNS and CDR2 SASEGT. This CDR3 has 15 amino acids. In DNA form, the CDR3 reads TGTGCCAGCAGCGACCTAACAGGGGGGGCCGGGGAGCTGTTTTTT. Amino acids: CASSDLTGGAGELFF.

The CDR3 region has the DNA TGCGCCAGCAGCAAACAGGGGATAACTGAAGCTTTCTTT. Encoded protein: CASSKQGITEAFF. The genes are TRBV5-1 and TRBJ1-1; the match to TRBD1 covers 7 bases. CDR3 length: 13 amino acids. The V gene end was trimmed by 4 bases and the J gene end by 5 bases; junction bases not matched to a gene: 5. Germline V CDR1 and CDR2: SGHRS, YFSETQ. The whole variable domain, remainder taken from reference TRBV5-1 and TRBJ1-1, is KAGVTQTPRYLIKTRGQQVTLSCSPISGHRSVSWYQQTPGQGLQFLFEYFSETQRNKGNFPGRFSGRQFSNSRSEMNVSTLELGDSALYLCASSKQGITEAFFGQGTRLTVV.

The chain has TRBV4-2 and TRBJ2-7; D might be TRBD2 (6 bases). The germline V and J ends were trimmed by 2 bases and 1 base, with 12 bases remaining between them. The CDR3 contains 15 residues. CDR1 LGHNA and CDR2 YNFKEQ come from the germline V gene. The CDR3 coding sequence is TGTGCCAGCAGCCAACTAGCGCTAAAGTCCTACGAGCAGTACTTC. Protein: CASSQLALKSYEQYF.

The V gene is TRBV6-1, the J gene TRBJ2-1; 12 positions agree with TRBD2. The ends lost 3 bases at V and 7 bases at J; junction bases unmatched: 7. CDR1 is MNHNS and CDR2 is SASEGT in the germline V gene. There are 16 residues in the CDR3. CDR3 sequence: CASSDPSGGVLNEQFF. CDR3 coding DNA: TGTGCCAGCAGTGACCCTAGCGGGGGGGTATTAAATGAGCAGTTCTTC.

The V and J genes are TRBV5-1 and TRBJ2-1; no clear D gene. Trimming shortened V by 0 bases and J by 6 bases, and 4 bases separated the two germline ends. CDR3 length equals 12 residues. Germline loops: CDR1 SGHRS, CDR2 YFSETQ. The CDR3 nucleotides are TGCGCCAGCAGCTTGGTTCTCAATGAGCAGTTCTTC. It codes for CASSLVLNEQFF.

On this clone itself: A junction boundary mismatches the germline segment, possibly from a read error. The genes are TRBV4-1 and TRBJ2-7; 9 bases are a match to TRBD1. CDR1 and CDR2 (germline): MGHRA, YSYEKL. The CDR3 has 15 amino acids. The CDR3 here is CASSQVFVGQGLPSF. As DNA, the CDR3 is TGCGCCAGCAGCCAAGTGTTCGTGGGACAGGGCTTACCAAGCTTC.

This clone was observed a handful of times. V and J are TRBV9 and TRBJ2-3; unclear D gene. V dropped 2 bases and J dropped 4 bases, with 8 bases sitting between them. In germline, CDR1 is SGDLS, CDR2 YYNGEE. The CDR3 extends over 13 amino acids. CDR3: CASSVLTADTQYF. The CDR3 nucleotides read TGTGCCAGCAGCGTCCTGACTGCAGATACGCAGTATTTT.

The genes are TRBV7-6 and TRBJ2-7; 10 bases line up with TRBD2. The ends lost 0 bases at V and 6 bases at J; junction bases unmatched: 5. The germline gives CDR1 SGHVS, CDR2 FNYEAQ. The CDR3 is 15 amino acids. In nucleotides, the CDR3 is TGTGCCAGCAGCTTAGCAGCGGGAGGGCCTTCCGAGCAGTACTTC. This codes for CASSLAAGGPSEQYF. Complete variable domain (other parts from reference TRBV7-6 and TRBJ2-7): GAGVSQSPRYKVTKRGQDVALRCDPISGHVSLYWYRQALGQGPEFLTYFNYEAQQDKSGLPNDRFSAERPEGSISTLTIQRTEQRDSAMYRCASSLAAGGPSEQYFGPGTRLTVT.

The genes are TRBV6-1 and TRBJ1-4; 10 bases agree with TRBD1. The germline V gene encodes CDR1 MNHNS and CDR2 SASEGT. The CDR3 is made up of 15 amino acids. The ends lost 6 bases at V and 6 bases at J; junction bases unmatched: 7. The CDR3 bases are TGTGCCAGCAGCGCTTTCGGGACAGGGGATGAAAAACTGTTTTTT. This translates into CASSAFGTGDEKLFF.

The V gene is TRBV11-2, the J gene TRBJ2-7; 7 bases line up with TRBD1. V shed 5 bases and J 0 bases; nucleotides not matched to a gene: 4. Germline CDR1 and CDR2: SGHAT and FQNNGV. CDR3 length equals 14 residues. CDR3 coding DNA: TGTGCCAGCAGCCTCGGGACAGCCTCCTACGAGCAGTACTTC. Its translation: CASSLGTASYEQYF.

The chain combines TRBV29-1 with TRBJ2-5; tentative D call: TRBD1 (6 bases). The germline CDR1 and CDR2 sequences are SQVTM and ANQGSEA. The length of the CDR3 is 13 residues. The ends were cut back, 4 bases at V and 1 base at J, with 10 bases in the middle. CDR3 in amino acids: CSVVPQGQETQYF. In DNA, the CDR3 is TGCAGCGTTGTCCCACAGGGCCAAGAGACCCAGTACTTC.

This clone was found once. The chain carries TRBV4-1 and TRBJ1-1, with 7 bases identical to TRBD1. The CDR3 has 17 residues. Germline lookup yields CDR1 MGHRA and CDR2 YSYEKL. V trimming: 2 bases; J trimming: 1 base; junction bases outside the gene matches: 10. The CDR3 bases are TGCGCCAGCAGCCAAACCCGCAGGGGGGACCCGAACACTGAAGCTTTCTTT. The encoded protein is CASSQTRRGDPNTEAFF.

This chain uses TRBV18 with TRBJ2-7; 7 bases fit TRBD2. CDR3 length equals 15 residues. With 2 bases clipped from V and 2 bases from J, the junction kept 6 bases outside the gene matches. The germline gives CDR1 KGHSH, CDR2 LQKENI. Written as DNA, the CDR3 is TGTGCCAGCTCACCAGGATCTAGCGGACCCTACGAGCAGTACTTC. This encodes CASSPGSSGPYEQYF.

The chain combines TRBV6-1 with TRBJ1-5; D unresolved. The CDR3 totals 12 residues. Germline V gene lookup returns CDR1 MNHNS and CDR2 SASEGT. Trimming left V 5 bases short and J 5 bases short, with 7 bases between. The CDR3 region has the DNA TGTGCCAGCAGTCGAGGCGATCAGCCCCAGCATTTT. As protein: CASSRGDQPQHF.

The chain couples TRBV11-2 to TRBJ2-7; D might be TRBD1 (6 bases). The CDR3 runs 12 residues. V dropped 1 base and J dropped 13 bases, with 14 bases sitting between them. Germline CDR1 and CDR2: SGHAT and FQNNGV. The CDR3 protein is CASSLGPGHTYF. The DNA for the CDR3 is TGTGCCAGCAGCTTAGGACCGGGACATACTTACTTC.